This TCR beta chain was documented in a study of follicular helper T cells after annual influenza vaccination (dated by TCRdb to the late 2010s). Concerning the study at large: After each seasonal influenza vaccination, blood samples were collected on days 0, 7 and 28. To study recall of cTfh clones, some subjects were followed through successive annual vaccinations in the 2013-2014, 2014-2015 and 2015-2016 seasons. One week after vaccination, a second recruited cohort of 12 to 13 subjects (Table S1) displayed a similar ICOS+CD38+ cTfh response. Multi-year samples were available from six subjects, with four subjects covering two vaccination seasons and two subjects covering three seasons. The 2013-2014 samples were cryopreserved, while the 2015 samples were processed right after collection.

Points the paper makes about the study in general: Day 7 ICOS+CD38+ clones were most often found later in ICOS-CD38- cTfh, suggesting that subset may serve as a memory reservoir. Rare clonotypes could not be sampled because productive TCRB sequences were recovered from only roughly 9.5-22% of the analyzed cells. ICOS+CD38+ cTfh clonality correlated with the frequency of that population, and its change correlated with the change in circulating plasmablast frequency. Successive annual vaccinations recalled a recurrent oligoclonal ICOS+CD38+ cTfh response that contained tetramer and AIM influenza-specific clonotypes.

For CDR1 and CDR2, the germline V gene lists SGHTA and FQGNSA. Trimming at the junction amounts to 7 bases on V and 2 bases on J, and the germline ends lie 20 bases apart. The CDR3 runs 16 residues from the cysteine to the phenylalanine. Solely the CDR3 DNA is kept, with 48 bases framed from the first base. This sample's time point label indicates: 2014-2015 season, pre-vaccination. Adults were given seasonal inactivated influenza vaccine (Fluvarix), and sorted blood CD4 subsets were followed by TCRB sequencing before and after vaccination. To be eligible, subjects had to live in the community and must not have received influenza vaccine in the previous 6 months. Influenza vaccine contraindications, substance abuse, HIV/AIDS, active malignancy, immunomodulatory medication and active illness such as respiratory infection were included among the exclusion criteria. Per time point, between about 40 and 110 mL of blood was sampled. Non-naive CD4+CXCR5+PD-1+ cells were defined as circulating Tfh and were sorted into two fractions, ICOS+CD38+ and ICOS-CD38-. Ficoll-Paque PLUS or SepMate separation was used to isolate PBMC. Before DNA was extracted, the cell subsets were sorted from PBMC using a BD FACS Aria.

This clone was detected once. What antigen it recognizes has not been identified. The record has no base qualities; no much larger clone is one base away. The method was the immunoSEQ multiplex PCR assay. Adaptive Biotechnologies carried out TCRB amplification, library preparation, sequencing and preliminary bioinformatics at Survey level resolution. For TCRB sequencing, genomic DNA from the sorted cTfh populations was amplified by multiplex PCR. The authors processed their data as follows. Clonality was calculated in R as 1 minus normalized Shannon entropy, and the Gini index was calculated with the R package ineq. Overlap score was defined as the summed counts of shared sequences divided by the total counts of all sequences in both compared samples. The significance of shared clonotypes was tested with Fisher's exact test, assuming a theoretical repertoire of 10^7 TCRB sequences. This is the immuneACCESS table as TCRdb keeps it, with only in-frame sequences that have V and J called. A part of the clones is gone; compared with another copy, unresolved V genes explain less than half, and the rest is unexplained. That table furnishes V, J and clone size, whereas the DNA furnished D and trimming. The sample table shows some 10,000 clones, and roughly 79% are seen once. The top ten clonotypes cover about 3.4% of the sample.

This receptor chain uses TRBV7-2 and TRBJ1-1; the D gene is unclear. This TCR came from an adult who received the influenza vaccine. Here the sequenced sample was CXCR5+ CD38- circulating T follicular helper cells from blood, taken on the day of influenza vaccination. Interpreted using the paper, the cell subset or site label stands for: circulating Tfh, non-naive CD4+CXCR5+PD-1+ (ICOS+CD38+ or ICOS-CD38-). The nucleotides are TGTGCCAGCACACCCCAGTCCGGGGTTAGAAACACTGAAGCTTTCTTT. Its amino acids are CASTPQSGVRNTEAFF.